Included here is one TCR beta chain sequence, with context. The antigen is unknown. V was clipped by 0 bases and J by 4 bases, with 13 bases between them. Germline loops: CDR1 KGHSH, CDR2 LQKENI. This CDR3 region has 16 residues. The study sampled nominally healthy donors, though unrecorded immune exposures were likely. The data were taken from a study of cytomegalovirus exposure and HLA in healthy donors. Study results and caveats: Researchers reported in a later analysis that common viral pathogens appeared linked to several top clusters. Among TCR sequences, most were rare, though some public TCRs appeared in many donors. Both high specificity and high sensitivity reportedly marked the classifier's diagnosis of cytomegalovirus status.

PCR amplification relied on 60 Vbeta primers (plus 13 Jbeta primers). Only in-frame clones appear in the TCRdb table, and some are missing; sequencing was by immunoSEQ multiplex PCR. This table holds under 150,000 clones, over 60% found once. V and J are TRBV18 and TRBJ1-5; D perhaps matches TRBD1 (6 bases). Sample: PBMCs. The clonotype originates from a man between 18 and 29 years old in good health and CMV-seronegative. The DNA for the CDR3 is TGTGCCAGCTCACCACCGTCCCAGGGGCTTAATCAGCCCCAGCATTTT. It yields the protein CASSPPSQGLNQPQHF. The entire variable domain, with the rest obtained from reference TRBV18 and TRBJ1-5, is as follows: NAGVMQNPRHLVRRRGQEARLRCSPMKGHSHVYWYRQLPEEGLKFMVYLQKENIIDESGMPKERFSAEFPKEGPSILRIQQVVRGDSAAYFCASSPPSQGLNQPQHFGDGTRLSIL.